Each of the 27 T cell receptor beta chains below was sequenced from the same sample in a study of T-cell memory formation after mild COVID-19. TCRdb reanalysed the 5' RACE reads using MiXCR and keeps one entry per CDR3 protein. The table includes 350,000 to 500,000 distinct CDR3 sequences, 23% detected once. Sample: PBMCs or a T cell subset sorted from them (not recorded which). The receptors were gathered from an adult woman who had mild COVID-19 (a few samples of this study predate the infection). Cell type and time point are not known.

This chain links TRBV7-6 with TRBJ2-1, with 10 bases aligning to TRBD2. The germline CDR1 and CDR2 sequences are SGHVS and FNYEAQ. V trimming: 1 base; J trimming: 8 bases; junction bases outside the gene matches: 11. The CDR3 length is 17 residues. DNA for the CDR3: TGTGCCAGCAGCTTAGAGGCTAGCGGGAGTAGAGGCTATGAGCAGTTCTTC. Translating it yields CASSLEASGSRGYEQFF.

The chain carries TRBV21-1 and TRBJ2-1; TRBD1 was called by the table and not checked on the DNA. TRBV21-1 is designated a pseudogene. The CDR3 length is 16 residues. CDR3 sequence reads: CASSKSRTGTNNEQFF. Written as DNA, the CDR3 is TGTGCCAGCAGCAAATCGAGGACAGGGACCAACAATGAGCAGTTCTTC.

This clonotype was seen repeatedly, ten times or more. The junction departs from the called germline gene at one end, perhaps through a read error. This chain connects TRBV12-3 or TRBV12-4 to TRBJ2-7; 7 positions match TRBD2. The CDR3 has 13 amino acids. The CDR3 loop is CASSLGLGYEQYF. DNA of the CDR3: TGTGCTAGCAGCTTAGGACTAGGCTACGAGCAGTACTTC.

This clonotype was detected a few times. This chain connects TRBV7-9 to TRBJ2-7; no clear D gene. Germline V CDR1 and CDR2: SEHNR, FQNEAQ (reference sequence). This CDR3 has 15 residues. Trimming left V 1 base short and J 1 base short, with 11 bases between. Here the CDR3 reads CASSLGGIKSYEQYF. The CDR3 DNA follows: TGTGCCAGCAGCTTAGGCGGAATTAAGTCCTACGAGCAGTACTTC.

The table lists this clonotype with a few counts. The chain uses TRBV27 and TRBJ2-5; TRBD2 agrees at 7 bases. Germline loops: CDR1 MNHEY, CDR2 SMNVEV (reference sequence). The CDR3 is 16 amino acids. Losses at the gene ends were 4 bases for V and 0 bases for J; bases not matched to a gene: 8. The CDR3 bases are TGTGCCAGCAGTTCCACCCGGCGGGGGAACCAAGAGACCCAGTACTTC. Protein sequence: CASSSTRRGNQETQYF.

V is TRBV5-1 and J is TRBJ2-1, with D possibly called TRBD1 or TRBD2 (5 bases each). V shed 0 bases and J shed 4 bases, with 8 bases lying between them. Germline values: CDR1 SGHRS, CDR2 YFSETQ. The CDR3 covers 14 residues. CDR3 in DNA: TGCGCCAGCAGCTTGGAAGAGGGGTACAATGAGCAGTTCTTC. As protein: CASSLEEGYNEQFF.

This clonotype turned up a few times. The chain is built from TRBV6-5 and TRBJ1-5; D possibly corresponds to TRBD1 (5 bases). V lost 7 bases to trimming and J lost 2 bases, with 9 bases between them. Per the germline V gene, CDR1 is MNHEY and CDR2 is SVGAGI. The CDR3 is made up of 13 amino acids. CDR3 in DNA: TGTGCCAGCAAACCGGGGGGCAATCAGCCCCAGCATTTT. It yields the protein CASKPGGNQPQHF.

There are a few counts of this clonotype. This chain connects TRBV5-6 to TRBJ2-7, with 8 bases identical to TRBD1. The CDR3 contains 17 residues. Germline CDR1 is SGHDT and CDR2 is YYEEEE. Unmatched junction bases numbered 14, after V lost 3 bases and J lost 3 bases. CDR3 amino acids: CASSSTWTGSGVYEQYF. Here the CDR3 DNA reads TGTGCCAGCAGCTCCACCTGGACAGGGTCTGGGGTCTACGAGCAGTACTTC.

V is TRBV27 and J is TRBJ1-1; tentatively, D is TRBD1 (6 bases). The CDR3 covers 13 residues. The germline gives CDR1 MNHEY, CDR2 SMNVEV (reference sequence). Trimming took 3 bases from V and 5 from J, leaving 10 bases between them. CDR3 region: CASSFTGITEAFF. DNA for the CDR3: TGTGCCAGCAGTTTCACAGGGATAACTGAAGCTTTCTTT.

CDR3 DNA: TGTGCCAGCAGCTTAGACGGTCCTGGTAATGATAAGCAGTACTTC. This sequence encodes CASSLDGPGNDKQYF. V usage is TRBV7-9 and J usage is TRBJ2-7; no reliable D call. The germline gives CDR1 SEHNR, CDR2 FQNEAQ (reference sequence). This CDR3 has 15 amino acids. Trimming left V 1 base short and J 8 bases short, with 18 bases between.

The V call is TRBV4-3, the J call TRBJ2-3, with D possibly being TRBD2 (5 bases). Trimming stripped 4 bases from V and 2 bases from J, with 10 bases between. The CDR3 runs to 14 residues. CDR1 and CDR2 (germline): LGHNA, YSLEER. CDR3 in amino acids: CASSLATYTDTQYF. The CDR3 DNA is TGCGCCAGCAGCCTAGCGACTTACACAGATACGCAGTATTTT.

The J gene is TRBJ2-7, the V gene TRBV6-2 or TRBV6-3, with a weak D call TRBD2 (7 bases). Per germline, CDR1 MNHEY and CDR2 SVGEGT. V lost 6 bases to trimming and J lost 3 bases, with 21 bases between them. This CDR3 has 16 amino acids. CDR3 DNA: TGTGCCAGCAGACAGACGGGGGCGGGAGTCAGCTACGAGCAGTACTTC. Its translation is CASRQTGAGVSYEQYF.

This clonotype came up many times. V is TRBV7-9 and J is TRBJ2-5; 7 bases map to TRBD2. The V gene's germline CDR1 is SEHNR and CDR2 FQNEAQ (reference sequence). CDR3 length: 13 residues. V lost 5 bases and J lost 3; bases outside the gene matches: 3. This CDR3 reads CASSPRGEETQYF. The CDR3 bases are TGTGCCAGCAGCCCCCGGGGGGAAGAGACCCAGTACTTC.

There are a few counts of this clonotype. The rearrangement links TRBV2 to TRBJ2-2; no definite D call. Germline V gene data show CDR1 as SNHLY and CDR2 as FYNNEI. The V gene lost 2 bases and the J gene lost 0 bases, with 7 bases spanning the gap. This CDR3 has 15 amino acids. CDR3: CASSEFSPNTGELFF. The CDR3 DNA is TGTGCCAGCAGTGAATTTAGTCCGAACACCGGGGAGCTGTTTTTT.

The CDR3 DNA reads as TGTGCCAGCAGCGCTTACAGGACCCTATCCTACGAGCAGTACTTC. Translation: CASSAYRTLSYEQYF. The chain is built from TRBV14 and TRBJ2-7; TRBD1 might be the D (5 bases). Trimming pared 5 bases from V and 1 base from J, leaving 15 bases between. Per germline, CDR1 SGHDN and CDR2 FVKESK. The CDR3 totals 15 residues.

A few counts support this clonotype. The chain has TRBV7-9 and TRBJ1-2; TRBD1 is a possible D gene (5 bases). The V and J ends lost 6 bases and 6 bases respectively, with 23 bases between them. The CDR3 sequence is 16 residues long. Germline CDR1 reads SEHNR; CDR2 reads FQNEAQ (reference sequence). The CDR3 reads CASSPPRGQGKDGYTF. In nucleotides, the CDR3 is TGTGCCAGCAGTCCTCCCCGCGGGCAGGGCAAAGATGGCTACACCTTC.

This clonotype was seen a few times. V and J are TRBV20-1 and TRBJ1-6; D is possibly TRBD1 (5 bases). CDR3 size: 14 residues. Germline-derived CDR1 and CDR2 are DFQATT and SNEGSKA (reference sequence). Trimming shortened V by 1 base and J by 5 bases, and 9 bases separated the two germline ends. This CDR3 reads CSARGQIDNSPLHF. The DNA of the CDR3 is TGCAGTGCTAGAGGACAGATTGATAATTCACCCCTCCACTTT.

This clonotype appeared many times. The gene calls are TRBV30 and TRBJ2-7; no reliable D call. The germline V gene has CDR1 GTSNPN and CDR2 SVGIG (reference sequence). This CDR3 is 15 amino acids long. V was pared by 0 bases and J by 7 bases, with 19 bases between. CDR3 nucleotides: TGTGCCTGGAGTGTAAGTTCGGAAGGGTCGTGGGAGCAGTACTTC. Its translation is CAWSVSSEGSWEQYF.

There are many counts of this clonotype. The V gene is TRBV27, the J gene TRBJ2-1; D is undetermined. V dropped 0 bases and J dropped 5 bases, with 14 bases sitting between them. CDR3 size: 16 residues. From germline, CDR1 is MNHEY and CDR2 SMNVEV (reference sequence). CDR3: CASSLSYQVRDNEQFF. The CDR3 region has the DNA TGTGCCAGCAGTTTATCTTATCAAGTTCGGGACAATGAGCAGTTCTTC.

This clonotype was recorded at least ten times. The J gene is TRBJ2-1, the V gene TRBV5-1, with a weak D call TRBD1 (6 bases). Per the germline V gene, CDR1 is SGHRS and CDR2 is YFSETQ. V was trimmed by 0 bases and J by 0 bases, leaving 13 bases between them. The CDR3 has 17 residues. The CDR3 region is CASSLARDTSSYNEQFF. For the CDR3, the DNA is TGCGCCAGCAGCTTGGCCCGGGACACCAGCTCCTACAATGAGCAGTTCTTC.

This clonotype came up a few times. The DNA of the CDR3 is TGTGCCAGCAGTCCAAGCGGGAGTTTGTTTAATACGCAGTATTTT. It translates to CASSPSGSLFNTQYF. V is TRBV6-4 and J is TRBJ2-3; 8 positions agree with TRBD2. Germline CDR1 reads MRHNA; CDR2 reads SNTAGT. V was pared by 5 bases and J by 7 bases, with 11 bases of the junction left unmatched. The CDR3 contains 15 residues.

This sequence joins TRBV20-1 and TRBJ2-1, with TRBD2 identical over 12 bases. The CDR3 spans 14 residues. J lost 9 bases, V lost 2 bases, and 5 bases had no gene match. Germline CDR1 is DFQATT and CDR2 is SNEGSKA (reference sequence). CDR3 residues: CSARLAGGPREQFF. Here the CDR3 DNA reads TGCAGTGCTAGACTAGCGGGGGGGCCGCGTGAGCAGTTCTTC.

This clonotype was counted only a few times. This chain links TRBV15 with TRBJ2-3; D is ambiguous. Trimming cost V 1 base and J 2 bases, with 4 bases left between them. This CDR3 region has 13 residues. Germline V gives CDR1 LNHNV, CDR2 YYDKDF (reference sequence). CDR3 bases: TGTGCCACCAGCAGAGTTGCCACAGATACGCAGTATTTT. This translates into CATSRVATDTQYF.

This clonotype was seen just once. The genes are TRBV6-1 and TRBJ1-5; tentatively, D is TRBD1 (5 bases). Germline loops: CDR1 MNHNS, CDR2 SASEGT. The CDR3 spans 13 residues. Trimming removed 10 bases at V and 6 bases at J, with 16 bases between. CDR3 amino acids: CATARVLGQPQHF. CDR3 in DNA: TGTGCCACCGCCAGGGTGCTCGGTCAGCCCCAGCATTTT.

The rearrangement joins TRBV29-1 to TRBJ2-3; D may be TRBD1 (7 bases). V lost 7 bases, J lost 5 bases, and 19 bases lay in between. CDR3 length: 14 residues. Germline assignment: CDR1 SQVTM and CDR2 ANQGSEA. CDR3 nucleotides: TGCAGCGCCGAGGAGGGGGCGTTGGGAGATACGCAGTATTTT. Translated, it gives CSAEEGALGDTQYF.

V and J are TRBV5-4 and TRBJ2-1; D perhaps matches TRBD2 (6 bases). The germline V gene encodes CDR1 SGHNT and CDR2 YYREEE (reference sequence). The CDR3 sequence is 17 residues long. Trimming removed 4 bases from V and 2 bases from J, with 19 bases in between. The CDR3 sequence: CASSVRGFQHPYNEQFF. As DNA, the CDR3 is TGTGCCAGCAGCGTACGGGGGTTCCAGCACCCCTACAATGAGCAGTTCTTC.

The rearrangement joins TRBV7-2 to TRBJ2-7; 11 bases map to TRBD1. Germline CDR1 SGHTA, CDR2 FQGNSA. The CDR3 spans 14 residues. J was trimmed by 5 bases and V by 3 bases; bases with no gene match: 3. CDR3 bases: TGTGCCAGCAGCTTCCGGACAGGGGGCAACGAGCAGTACTTC. Protein sequence: CASSFRTGGNEQYF.